The T cell receptor (beta chain) under discussion was sequenced for a study of blood T cells in healthy people across ages. Background on the study: Capture by template switching was about one barcoded beta molecule per two T cells.

This CDR3 is 15 amino acids long. V lost 3 bases to trimming and J lost 3 bases; unmatched junction nucleotides: 8. Germline-derived CDR1 and CDR2 are DFQATT and SNEGSKA (reference sequence). The second PCR ran roughly 6 to 11 cycles with a sample-barcoded 5' primer and J-beta primers. TCRdb reprocessed the 5' RACE reads via MiXCR and lists one record per CDR3 protein. The sample lists about 780,000 distinct CDR3 sequences, about half seen once, with 15% to 20% in the top ten. Study-wide results and caveats: TCR beta diversity correlated strongly with naive T cell percentage.

The sample holds many counts of this clonotype. Its cognate antigen is unknown. Donors gave around 10 milliliters of peripheral blood apiece. No fewer than 7 million PBMCs went into each sample. Material: blood. This chain joins TRBV20-1 and TRBJ2-1; 7 bases align to TRBD2. The origin of this receptor is an elderly man in good health. CDR3 DNA sequence: TGCAGTGCTAGGGATAGCGGGTTAAACTACAATGAGCAGTTCTTC. As protein: CSARDSGLNYNEQFF.